These 18 T cell receptor beta chains originate from one sample sequenced in a study of blood T cell repertoires in COVID-19. Clones were sequenced by immunoSEQ multiplex PCR, and TCRdb holds only the in-frame ones, with some missing. This sample carries tens of thousands of clones, more than 90% of them seen once, and the ten largest clones take around 3.2%. Sequenced material: peripheral blood. The receptors originated from a woman in her seventies with active COVID-19.

The chain combines TRBV5-4 with TRBJ2-5; TRBD2 aligns across 7 bases. This CDR3 contains 14 residues. Germline V gives CDR1 SGHNT, CDR2 YYREEE (reference sequence). V dropped 0 bases and J dropped 4; count of bases not matched to a gene: 3. CDR3 residues: CASSLGWEGETQYF. The CDR3 DNA is TGTGCCAGCAGCTTGGGTTGGGAGGGAGAGACCCAGTACTTC.

V usage is TRBV28 and J usage is TRBJ1-5, with D hard to call. The CDR3 totals 11 residues. The germline V gene encodes CDR1 MDHEN and CDR2 SYDVKM. The germline V and J ends were trimmed by 4 bases and 12 bases, with 10 bases remaining between them. Here the CDR3 DNA reads TGTGCCAGCAGTTATGAGGTCCTCCAGCATTTT. Amino acids: CASSYEVLQHF.

The chain links TRBV11-2 to TRBJ2-2, with D unresolved. Trimming pared 5 bases from V and 1 base from J, leaving 14 bases between. This CDR3 has 16 amino acids. Germline values: CDR1 SGHAT, CDR2 FQNNGV. CDR3: CASSPAIGGNTGELFF. The CDR3 DNA sequence: TGTGCCAGCAGCCCTGCGATCGGCGGGAACACCGGGGAGCTGTTTTTT.

The CDR3 sequence: CASSSGQPGAEKLFF. The CDR3 bases are TGTGCCAGCAGCTCCGGACAGCCTGGAGCTGAAAAACTGTTTTTT. The chain uses TRBV7-9 and TRBJ1-4, with D possibly matching TRBD1 (6 bases). V was cut by 4 bases and J by 7 bases, with 16 bases left in between. The germline gives CDR1 SEHNR, CDR2 FQNEAQ (reference sequence). The CDR3 runs 15 residues.

The V and J genes are TRBV7-9 and TRBJ2-4; D might be TRBD1 (6 bases). The germline V gene has CDR1 SEHNR and CDR2 FQNEAQ (reference sequence). Trimming pared 5 bases from V and 0 bases from J, leaving 8 bases between. This CDR3 region has 14 residues. The CDR3 nucleotides are TGTGCCAGCAGCCCACAGGGAGCCAAAAACATTCAGTACTTC. Its protein is CASSPQGAKNIQYF.

In its sample, this clone was seen once. The genes are TRBV3-1 (or the pseudogene TRBV3-2) and TRBJ2-3; TRBD2 aligns across 8 bases. V was pared by 1 base and J by 2 bases, with 8 bases of the junction left unmatched. This CDR3 spans 17 amino acids. Germline loops: CDR1 LGHDT, CDR2 YNNKEL (reference sequence). CDR3 loop: CASSQGSGLVYTDTQYF. As DNA, the CDR3 is TGTGCCAGCAGCCAAGGTTCGGGACTAGTGTACACAGATACGCAGTATTTT.

The chain carries TRBV9 and TRBJ1-2; D call uncertain. Germline V gene data show CDR1 as SGDLS and CDR2 as YYNGEE. The CDR3 extends over 14 amino acids. Trimming cost V 4 bases and J 4 bases, with 14 bases left between them. In DNA, the CDR3 is TGTGCCAGCAGCATACACCGGCGGAGCTATGGCTACACCTTC. Its translation is CASSIHRRSYGYTF. The entire variable domain, with the rest obtained from reference TRBV9 and TRBJ1-2, is as follows: DSGVTQTPKHLITATGQRVTLRCSPRSGDLSVYWYQQSLDQGLQFLIQYYNGEERAKGNILERFSAQQFPDLHSELNLSSLELGDSALYFCASSIHRRSYGYTFGSGTRLTVV.

V usage is TRBV6-5 and J usage is TRBJ1-1; TRBD1 might be the D (6 bases). CDR1 and CDR2 (germline): MNHEY, SVGAGI. V was shortened by 0 bases and J by 4 bases, with 15 bases between the two germline ends. CDR3 length equals 16 residues. The CDR3: CASSYSWGGQATEAFF. CDR3 DNA sequence: TGTGCCAGCAGTTACTCGTGGGGGGGGCAGGCCACTGAAGCTTTCTTT.

V gene TRBV19 combines with J gene TRBJ1-2; 8 bases match TRBD1. The trim removed 6 bases at V and 8 bases at J, leaving 8 bases unmatched. The CDR3 is made up of 13 amino acids. Germline V gives CDR1 LNHDA, CDR2 SQIVND (reference sequence). The CDR3 DNA follows: TGTGCCAGTAGCCCGAGGACAGGGAGAGGCTACACCTTC. Its translation: CASSPRTGRGYTF.

This clone was detected only once. V is TRBV5-1 and J is TRBJ2-5; D is perhaps TRBD1 (5 bases). Germline CDR1 SGHRS, CDR2 YFSETQ. Trimming stripped 2 bases from V and 4 bases from J, with 6 bases between. The CDR3 has 12 amino acids. The CDR3 bases are TGCGCCAGCAGCTTCCAGGGAGAGACCCAGTACTTC. This gives the protein CASSFQGETQYF.

The chain employs TRBV5-1 and TRBJ2-1, with a tentative D call TRBD2 (5 bases). The CDR3 consists of 14 residues. CDR1 is SGHRS, CDR2 YFSETQ, per germline. V lost 0 bases and J lost 5, with 9 bases in between. CDR3 nucleotides: TGCGCCAGCAGCTTGGAGATAGCGCACAATGAGCAGTTCTTC. This encodes CASSLEIAHNEQFF.

With respect to this clone: The sample carries other DNA sequences with the same CDR3. This sequence joins TRBV6-5 and TRBJ1-4; D possibly corresponds to TRBD1 (5 bases). Per germline, CDR1 MNHEY and CDR2 SVGAGI. The CDR3 totals 14 residues. With 6 bases removed from V and 7 bases from J, the gap between germline ends came to 15 bases. The CDR3 DNA is TGTGCCAGCAGATTACAAGGGGAGGGTGAAAAACTGTTTTTT. As protein: CASRLQGEGEKLFF.

The chain carries TRBV5-1 and TRBJ1-4; D is unclear. Looked up from germline, CDR1 is SGHRS and CDR2 is YFSETQ. V lost 0 bases and J 6 bases, leaving 9 bases between the germline ends. The CDR3 length is 14 residues. The CDR3 sequence is CASSLDSKDEKLFF. CDR3 in DNA: TGCGCCAGCAGCTTGGACAGTAAGGATGAAAAACTGTTTTTT.

The gene calls are TRBV24-1 and TRBJ2-5, with a tentative D call TRBD1 (5 bases). CDR1 and CDR2 from the germline V gene are KGHDR and SFDVKD. Trimming removed 1 base at V and 2 bases at J, with 10 bases between. The CDR3 contains 15 residues. The CDR3 DNA reads as TGTGCCACCAGTGATTTTGTGGCAGGGCAAGAGACCCAGTACTTC. Its protein is CATSDFVAGQETQYF.

This chain uses TRBV5-1 with TRBJ2-2, with D possibly matching TRBD2 (5 bases). V dropped 7 bases and J dropped 5 bases, with 12 bases sitting between them. The CDR3 is 13 residues long. CDR1 SGHRS and CDR2 YFSETQ come from the germline V gene. The CDR3 nucleotides are TGCGCCAGCCCCACATCGGGGACCGGGGAGCTGTTTTTT. Its translation is CASPTSGTGELFF.

CDR3 coding DNA: TGTGCCAGCAGCAAATTTCCTAGCGGGAAGCCCTACGAGCAGTACTTC. It translates to CASSKFPSGKPYEQYF. This chain connects TRBV21-1 to TRBJ2-7; the table's D call, TRBD2, was not checked against the DNA. TRBV21-1 is a pseudogene. The CDR3 has 16 amino acids.

The J gene is TRBJ2-2, the V gene TRBV19, with a possible D match to TRBD1 (6 bases). The CDR3 is 13 residues long. Per germline, CDR1 LNHDA and CDR2 SQIVND (reference sequence). The germline V and J ends were trimmed by 5 bases and 8 bases, with 12 bases remaining between them. The CDR3 DNA is TGTGCCAGTAGTTTGGGGGCGCGGGGGGAGCTGTTTTTT. Translation gives CASSLGARGELFF.

This clone is a singleton in its sample. The chain is built from TRBV5-1 and TRBJ2-7; a weak D match, TRBD1 (6 bases). The CDR3 is made up of 14 amino acids. Trimming cost V 0 bases and J 6 bases, with 13 bases left between them. Germline V gene lookup returns CDR1 SGHRS and CDR2 YFSETQ. Here the CDR3 reads CASSLAQGSGEQYF. CDR3 DNA sequence: TGCGCCAGCAGCTTGGCCCAGGGGTCGGGCGAGCAGTACTTC.